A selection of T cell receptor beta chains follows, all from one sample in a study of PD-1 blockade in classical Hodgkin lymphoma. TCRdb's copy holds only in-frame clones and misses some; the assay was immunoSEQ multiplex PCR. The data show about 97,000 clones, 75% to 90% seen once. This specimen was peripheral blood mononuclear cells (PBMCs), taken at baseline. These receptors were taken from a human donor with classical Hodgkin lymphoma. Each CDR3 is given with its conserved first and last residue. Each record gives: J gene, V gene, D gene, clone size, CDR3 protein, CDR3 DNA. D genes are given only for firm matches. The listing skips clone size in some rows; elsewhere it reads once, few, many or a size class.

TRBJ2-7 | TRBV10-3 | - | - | CAISERDYEQYF | TGTGCCATCAGTGAGAGGGACTACGAGCAGTACTTC
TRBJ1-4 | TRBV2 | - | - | CASGESPTNEKLFF | TGTGCCAGCGGGGAGTCCCCAACTAATGAAAAACTGTTTTTT
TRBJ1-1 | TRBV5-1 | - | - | CASSLSGPGTKRLYTEAFF | TGCGCCAGCAGCTTATCCGGTCCCGGGACGAAGAGATTGTACACTGAAGCTTTCTTT
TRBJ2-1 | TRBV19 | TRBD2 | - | CASRTSGSRNEQFF | TGTGCCAGTCGGACTAGCGGGAGTAGAAATGAGCAGTTCTTC
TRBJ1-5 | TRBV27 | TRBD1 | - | CASSGDRHQPQHF | TGTGCCAGCAGCGGGGACAGGCATCAGCCCCAGCATTTT
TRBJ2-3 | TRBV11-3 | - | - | CASSPPGTAADTQYF | TGTGCCAGCAGCCCACCGGGGACCGCAGCAGATACGCAGTATTTT
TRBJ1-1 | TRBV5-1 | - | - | CASSAPGTGNTEAFF | TGCGCCAGCAGCGCTCCAGGGACGGGGAACACTGAAGCTTTCTTT
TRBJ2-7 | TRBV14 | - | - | CASSPNSYEQYF | TGTGCCAGCAGCCCGAACTCCTACGAGCAGTACTTC
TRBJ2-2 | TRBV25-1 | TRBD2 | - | CASSEGHSGIKLTGELFF | TGTGCCAGCAGTGAAGGGCATAGCGGGATTAAGCTCACCGGGGAGCTGTTTTTT
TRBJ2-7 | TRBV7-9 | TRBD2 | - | CASSLTSFHEQYF | TGTGCCAGCAGCTTGACTAGCTTCCACGAGCAGTACTTC
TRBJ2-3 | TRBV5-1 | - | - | CASSRTGDTQYF | TGCGCCAGCAGCCGGACGGGAGATACGCAGTATTTT
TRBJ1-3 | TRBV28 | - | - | CASSFPGVNSGNTIYF | TGTGCCAGCAGTTTCCCCGGAGTTAACTCTGGAAACACCATATATTTT
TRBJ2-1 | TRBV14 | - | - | CASSRPASYNEQFF | TGTGCCAGCAGCCGACCGGCCTCCTACAATGAGCAGTTCTTC
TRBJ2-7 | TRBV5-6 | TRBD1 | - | CASSPGQGGYEQYF | TGTGCCAGCAGCCCGGGACAGGGGGGCTACGAGCAGTACTTC
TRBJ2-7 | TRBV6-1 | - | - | CASSEVGYEQYF | TGTGCCAGCAGTGAAGTGGGTTACGAGCAGTACTTC
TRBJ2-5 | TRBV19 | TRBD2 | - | CASRLAGNVETQYF | TGTGCCAGTCGATTAGCGGGAAATGTAGAGACCCAGTACTTC
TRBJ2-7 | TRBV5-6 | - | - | CASSLGRAGQTYEQYF | TGTGCCAGCAGCCTAGGACGAGCGGGCCAAACCTACGAGCAGTACTTC
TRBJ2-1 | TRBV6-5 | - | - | CASSLPDPPGKQFF | TGTGCCAGCAGTCTCCCGGACCCCCCTGGGAAGCAGTTCTTC
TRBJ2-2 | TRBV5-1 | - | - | CASREGWGRTNTGELFF | TGCGCCAGCAGGGAAGGTTGGGGGCGTACGAACACCGGGGAGCTGTTTTTT
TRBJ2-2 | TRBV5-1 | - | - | CASSFRGARDGELFF | TGCGCCAGCAGCTTCCGGGGGGCTCGGGACGGGGAGCTGTTTTTT
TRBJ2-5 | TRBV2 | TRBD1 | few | CASSAGQGRQTQYF | TGTGCCAGCAGTGCGGGACAGGGGCGGCAGACCCAGTACTTC
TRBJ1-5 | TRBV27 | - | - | CASSSRGLRSNQPQHF | TGTGCCAGCAGTTCCAGGGGTTTAAGGAGCAATCAGCCCCAGCATTTT
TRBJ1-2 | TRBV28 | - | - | CASTRRFGAQNYGYTF | TGTGCCAGCACCCGGAGGTTCGGGGCCCAGAACTATGGCTACACCTTC
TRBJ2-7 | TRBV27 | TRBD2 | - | CASSLSKAGVREQYF | TGTGCCAGCAGTTTATCGAAAGCGGGAGTTCGGGAGCAGTACTTC
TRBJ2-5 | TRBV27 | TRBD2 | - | CASSLLREGLSHWYF | TGTGCCAGCAGTTTATTGCGGGAGGGCCTCTCCCACTGGTACTTC
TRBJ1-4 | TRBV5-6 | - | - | CASSLGPRGPNEKLFF | TGTGCCAGCAGCCTTGGACCCCGGGGGCCAAATGAAAAACTGTTTTTT
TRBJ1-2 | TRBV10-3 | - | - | CAISAGDYGYTF | TGTGCCATCAGTGCAGGTGACTATGGCTACACCTTC
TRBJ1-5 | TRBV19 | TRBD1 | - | CASTGQNVIGNQPQHF | TGTGCCAGTACGGGACAGAACGTTATAGGCAATCAGCCCCAGCATTTT
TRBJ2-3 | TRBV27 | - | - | CASSLSPGFTDTQYF | TGTGCCAGCAGTTTATCCCCAGGATTCACAGATACGCAGTATTTT
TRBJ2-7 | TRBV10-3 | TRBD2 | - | CAISESFARTPGGYEQYF | TGTGCCATCAGTGAGTCCTTCGCGAGGACACCGGGAGGGTACGAGCAGTACTTC
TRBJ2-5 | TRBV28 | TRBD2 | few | CASSLLTSGKKRETQYF | TGTGCCAGCAGTTTACTTACTAGCGGAAAAAAGAGGGAGACCCAGTACTTC
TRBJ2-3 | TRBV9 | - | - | CASSTYPGRGTDTQYF | TGTGCCAGCAGCACATACCCCGGACGGGGCACAGATACGCAGTATTTT
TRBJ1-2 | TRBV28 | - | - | CASSGGQGLAYGYTF | TGTGCCAGCAGTGGGGGGCAGGGCCTCGCCTATGGCTACACCTTC